The present TCR beta chain was sequenced within a study of cytotoxic CD8 clonotypes in ibrutinib-treated CLL. Study-level points and caveats: The public clonotypes identified were infrequent and showed contraction or stability on treatment. At progression, clonality fell back toward baseline after rising at ibrutinib response.

Depth targeted 1 in 200,000 to 1 in 1 million T cells, averaging roughly 9.3x coverage per clonotype. Data came from immunoSEQ multiplex PCR; TCRdb stores just in-frame clones and leaves some out. The sample includes over 150,000 clones, 72% of them seen just once. The CDR3 totals 17 residues. With 6 bases clipped from V and 6 bases from J, the junction kept 18 bases outside the gene matches. Looked up from germline, CDR1 is MDHEN and CDR2 is SYDVKM. Worth noting for this clone: Its matching antigen is unknown.

The source of approximately 1.9 micrograms of genomic DNA for TCR beta libraries was cryopreserved PBMCs. This sample comprised PBMCs, obtained after 24 months of ibrutinib treatment. The clonotype was recovered from a human donor with chronic lymphocytic leukemia. The V call is TRBV28, the J call TRBJ2-3; 7 nucleotides agree with TRBD2. The CDR3 sequence is CASRTTELAWREDTQYF. The CDR3 DNA follows: TGTGCCAGCAGAACCACGGAACTAGCGTGGCGCGAGGATACGCAGTATTTT.